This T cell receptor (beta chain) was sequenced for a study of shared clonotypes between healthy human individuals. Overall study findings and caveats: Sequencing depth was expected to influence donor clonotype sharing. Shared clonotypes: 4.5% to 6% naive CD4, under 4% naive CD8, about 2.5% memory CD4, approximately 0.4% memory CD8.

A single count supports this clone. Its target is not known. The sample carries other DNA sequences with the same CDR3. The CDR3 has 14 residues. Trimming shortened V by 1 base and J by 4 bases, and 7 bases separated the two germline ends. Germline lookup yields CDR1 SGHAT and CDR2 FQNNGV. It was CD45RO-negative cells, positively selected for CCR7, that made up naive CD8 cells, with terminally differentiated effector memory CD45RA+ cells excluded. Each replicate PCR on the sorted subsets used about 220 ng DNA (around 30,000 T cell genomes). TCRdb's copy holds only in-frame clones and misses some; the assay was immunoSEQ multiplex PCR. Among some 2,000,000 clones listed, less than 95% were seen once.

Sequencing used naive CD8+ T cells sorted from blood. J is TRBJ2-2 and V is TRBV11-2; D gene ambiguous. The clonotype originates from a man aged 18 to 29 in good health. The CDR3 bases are TGTGCCAGCAGCTTAGCAGGAGCCACCGGGGAGCTGTTTTTT. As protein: CASSLAGATGELFF.